This TCR beta chain was documented in a study of neoadjuvant anti-PD-1 for oral cavity cancer. The wider study: Around day 43, patients without progression received a fourth nivolumab dose before surgery.

Germline CDR1 reads SGDLS; CDR2 reads YYNGEE. V was clipped by 0 bases and J by 6 bases, with 16 bases between them. The CDR3 covers 16 residues. Patients had newly diagnosed, untreated stage II-IVA oral cavity squamous cell carcinoma. The patients had HPV-negative, locally advanced oral cavity squamous cell carcinoma. Analysis of PBMCs was direct, with no culture step. The assay was immunoSEQ multiplex PCR, and TCRdb's table has in-frame clones only and misses some. The sample lists 70,000 to 95,000 clones, 84% seen once, with about 3.1% in the top ten. This TCR was sampled from a person between 35 and 79 years old with oral cavity squamous cell carcinoma. The source material was PBMCs, sampled before nivolumab (anti-PD-1) treatment. The gene calls are TRBV9 and TRBJ2-1; D tentatively reads TRBD1 or TRBD2 (5 bases each). CDR3 bases: TGTGCCAGCAGCGTAGAGGGGCTAGCAGGGTCCAATGAGCAGTTCTTC. This codes for CASSVEGLAGSNEQFF.